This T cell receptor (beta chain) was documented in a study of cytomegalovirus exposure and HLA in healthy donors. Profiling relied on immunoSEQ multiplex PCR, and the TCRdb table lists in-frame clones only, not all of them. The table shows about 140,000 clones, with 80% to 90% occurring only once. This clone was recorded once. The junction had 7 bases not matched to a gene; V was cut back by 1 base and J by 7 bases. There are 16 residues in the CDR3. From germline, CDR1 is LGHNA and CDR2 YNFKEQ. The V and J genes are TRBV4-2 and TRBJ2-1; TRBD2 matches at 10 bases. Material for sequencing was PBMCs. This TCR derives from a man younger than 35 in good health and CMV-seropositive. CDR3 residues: CASSQGSQREGNEQFF. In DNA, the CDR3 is TGTGCCAGCAGCCAAGGTAGCCAGCGGGAGGGAAATGAGCAGTTCTTC.